The T cell receptor (beta chain) under discussion was sequenced for a study of shared clonotypes between healthy human individuals. Study-wide results and caveats: Non-shared clonotypes displayed generation probabilities falling below those of clonotypes present in all four donors.

The CDR3 runs to 14 residues. Germline CDR1 SGHAT, CDR2 FQNNGV. V was cut by 5 bases and J by 1 base, with 12 bases left in between. At a deep level, the assay was run. Assay: immunoSEQ multiplex PCR; the TCRdb copy retains only in-frame clones and omits some. The sample contains 550,000 to 750,000 clones, about 90% of which appear only once. As concerns this clone: Its antigen is currently unknown.

Terminally differentiated effector memory CD45RA+ cells were excluded by CCR7 positive selection of CD45RO-negative cells. Source material: naive CD8+ T cells sorted from blood. V gene TRBV11-2 combines with J gene TRBJ2-7, with a tentative D call TRBD2 (6 bases). The receptor was isolated from a man aged 25-45 years in good health. The CDR3: CASSPVGSSYEQYF. The CDR3 nucleotides read TGTGCCAGCAGCCCAGTCGGGAGTTCCTACGAGCAGTACTTC.